These T cell receptor beta chains were read from a single sample in a study of spatial heterogeneity in lung cancer. TCRdb itself ran the 5' RACE reads through MiXCR, one entry per CDR3 protein. Of more than 2,000 distinct CDR3 sequences listed, roughly 9.7% are singletons. Material: lung tumor tissue, obtained at surgery. The receptors stem from a female donor with early-stage non-small cell lung cancer. The CDR3 runs from the conserved cysteine through the conserved F or W. D genes are given only for firm matches. Some rows have no size entry. The others give once, few or many, or a class for an expanded clone.

V gene: TRBV6-5
clone size: medium-sized
J gene: TRBJ1-6
D gene: -
CDR3 DNA: TGTGCCAGCAGTTACGCGGGGGGAGGGAGCTCCTATAATTCACCCCTCCACTTT
CDR3 protein: CASSYAGGGSSYNSPLHF

V gene: TRBV7-8
clone size: large
J gene: TRBJ2-7
D gene: -
CDR3 DNA: TGTGCCAGCAGCCCAAGGACAGAGGGGGCCTACGAGCAGTACTTC
CDR3 protein: CASSPRTEGAYEQYF

V gene: TRBV6-1
clone size: large
J gene: TRBJ2-1
D gene: -
CDR3 DNA: TGTGCCAGCAGTCCCTACAATGAGCAGTTCTTC
CDR3 protein: CASSPYNEQFF

V gene: TRBV29-1
clone size: -
J gene: TRBJ2-1
D gene: TRBD2
CDR3 DNA: TGCAGCGTTGAGGGCGGGGGGGATGAGCAGTTCTTC
CDR3 protein: CSVEGGGDEQFF

V gene: TRBV29-1
clone size: medium-sized
J gene: TRBJ2-3
D gene: -
CDR3 DNA: TGCAGCGTTGATCCGAGCACAGATACGCAGTATTTT
CDR3 protein: CSVDPSTDTQYF

V gene: TRBV20-1
clone size: many
J gene: TRBJ2-3
D gene: TRBD2
CDR3 DNA: TGCAGTGCTAGAGTTGGGACTAGCGGGGGTACGCAGTATTTT
CDR3 protein: CSARVGTSGGTQYF

V gene: TRBV18
clone size: medium-sized
J gene: TRBJ2-1
D gene: -
CDR3 DNA: TGTGCCAGCTCACCACTTAGCTCCAGCTCCTACAATGAGCAGTTCTTC
CDR3 protein: CASSPLSSSSYNEQFF

V gene: TRBV6-6
clone size: medium-sized
J gene: TRBJ2-3
D gene: TRBD1
CDR3 DNA: TGTGCCAGCACCAGACAGGGGGCCACAGATACGCAGTATTTT
CDR3 protein: CASTRQGATDTQYF

V gene: TRBV5-6
clone size: once
J gene: TRBJ1-1
D gene: -
CDR3 DNA: TGTGCCGGCAGCTCCACCGGGACGGCCTACACTGAAGCTTTCTTT
CDR3 protein: CAGSSTGTAYTEAFF

V gene: TRBV28
clone size: many
J gene: TRBJ2-7
D gene: TRBD1
CDR3 DNA: TGTGCCAGCGGACAGGGGATGGTTGGGCAGTACTTC
CDR3 protein: CASGQGMVGQYF

V gene: TRBV5-1
clone size: medium-sized
J gene: TRBJ2-5
D gene: -
CDR3 DNA: TGCGCCAGCAGCGGGGGCCCCCAAGAGACCCAGTACTTC
CDR3 protein: CASSGGPQETQYF

V gene: TRBV12-3/TRBV12-4
clone size: once
J gene: TRBJ1-5
D gene: -
CDR3 DNA: TGTGCCAGCACCTATGGGGCAAATCAGCCCCAGCATTTT
CDR3 protein: CASTYGANQPQHF

V gene: TRBV29-1
clone size: medium-sized
J gene: TRBJ2-5
D gene: TRBD2
CDR3 DNA: TGCAGCGTTCCCCTAGCGGACAAACTGGGGACCCAGTACTTC
CDR3 protein: CSVPLADKLGTQYF

V gene: TRBV2
clone size: many
J gene: TRBJ2-1
D gene: TRBD2
CDR3 DNA: TGTGCCAGCAGTGAAACGCTACCGGGACTAGCGGAAAATGAGCAGTTCTTC
CDR3 protein: CASSETLPGLAENEQFF

V gene: TRBV10-3
clone size: large
J gene: TRBJ2-7
D gene: -
CDR3 DNA: TGTGCCGCCGCGTGGGACACCGCCTACGAGCAGTACTTC
CDR3 protein: CAAAWDTAYEQYF

V gene: TRBV12-5
clone size: medium-sized
J gene: TRBJ1-2
D gene: -
CDR3 DNA: TGTGCTAGTGGTTTGGGGGGTTCCAACTATGGCTACACCTTC
CDR3 protein: CASGLGGSNYGYTF

V gene: TRBV11-3
clone size: -
J gene: TRBJ2-2
D gene: -
CDR3 DNA: TGTGCCAGCAGCTTAGGGGACTTCACCGGGGAGCTGTTTTTT
CDR3 protein: CASSLGDFTGELFF

V gene: TRBV10-3
clone size: medium-sized
J gene: TRBJ2-7
D gene: -
CDR3 DNA: TGTGCCGGGGGGAGCGTCTCCTACGAGCAGTACTTC
CDR3 protein: CAGGSVSYEQYF

V gene: TRBV29-1
clone size: many
J gene: TRBJ1-6
D gene: -
CDR3 DNA: TGCAGCGTTGTCAGACCTGGGAATTCACCCCTCCACTTT
CDR3 protein: CSVVRPGNSPLHF

V gene: TRBV6-6
clone size: many
J gene: TRBJ2-4
D gene: -
CDR3 DNA: TGTGCCAGCAGTCCTAGCCAGTGGAGTTTTCAGTACTTC
CDR3 protein: CASSPSQWSFQYF

V gene: TRBV5-1
clone size: medium-sized
J gene: TRBJ2-1
D gene: TRBD2
CDR3 DNA: TGCGCCAGCAGGGCGGGGGAGACCTACAATGAGCAGTTCTTC
CDR3 protein: CASRAGETYNEQFF

V gene: TRBV2
clone size: medium-sized
J gene: TRBJ2-3
D gene: -
CDR3 DNA: TGTGCCAGCAGTCAACGGGAAGCGCAGTATTTT
CDR3 protein: CASSQREAQYF

V gene: TRBV11-3
clone size: medium-sized
J gene: TRBJ2-4
D gene: TRBD2
CDR3 DNA: TGTGCCAGCAGCTCCGGGGGGAACAAAAACATTCAGTACTTC
CDR3 protein: CASSSGGNKNIQYF

V gene: TRBV7-6
clone size: medium-sized
J gene: TRBJ2-6
D gene: TRBD1
CDR3 DNA: TGTGCCAGCAGCCCGGGACAGGCAAGCTCTGGGGCCAACGTCCTGACTTTC
CDR3 protein: CASSPGQASSGANVLTF

V gene: TRBV7-6
clone size: -
J gene: TRBJ2-1
D gene: TRBD1
CDR3 DNA: TGTGCCAGCAGCACAGGGGGGAGCTCCTACAATGAGCAGTTCTTC
CDR3 protein: CASSTGGSSYNEQFF

V gene: TRBV7-3
clone size: few
J gene: TRBJ1-1
D gene: -
CDR3 DNA: TGTGCCAGCAGCTTGAGGACTGTGACTGAAGCTTTCTTT
CDR3 protein: CASSLRTVTEAFF

V gene: TRBV19
clone size: medium-sized
J gene: TRBJ1-2
D gene: -
CDR3 DNA: TGTGCCAGTAGTCCGGGACGGAACCTTGGCTACACCTTC
CDR3 protein: CASSPGRNLGYTF

V gene: TRBV5-6
clone size: medium-sized
J gene: TRBJ2-5
D gene: TRBD2
CDR3 DNA: TGTGCCAGCAGCTTTAGGCTAGCGGGGAGGGAGACCCAGTACTTC
CDR3 protein: CASSFRLAGRETQYF

V gene: TRBV6-2/TRBV6-3
clone size: few
J gene: TRBJ2-7
D gene: TRBD1
CDR3 DNA: TGTGCCAGCAGTTACGGGACAGGCTACGAGCAGTACTTC
CDR3 protein: CASSYGTGYEQYF

V gene: TRBV7-9
clone size: medium-sized
J gene: TRBJ1-6
D gene: TRBD1
CDR3 DNA: TGTGCCAGCAGCTTAGGGCAGGGGGTCTCGCCCCTCCACTTT
CDR3 protein: CASSLGQGVSPLHF

V gene: TRBV20-1
clone size: -
J gene: TRBJ2-3
D gene: TRBD2
CDR3 DNA: TGCAGTGCTAGTGAGAGCGGGGGGGCAGATACGCAGTATTTT
CDR3 protein: CSASESGGADTQYF

V gene: TRBV18
clone size: medium-sized
J gene: TRBJ2-2
D gene: -
CDR3 DNA: TGTGCCAGCTCACCAGCAACCGGGGAGCTGTTTTTT
CDR3 protein: CASSPATGELFF

V gene: TRBV10-3
clone size: large
J gene: TRBJ2-1
D gene: TRBD2
CDR3 DNA: TGTGCCACCCGCGGGACTAGCGGGGGAAATGAGCAGTTCTTC
CDR3 protein: CATRGTSGGNEQFF

V gene: TRBV29-1
clone size: medium-sized
J gene: TRBJ2-3
D gene: -
CDR3 DNA: TGCAGCGTTGATGAGGGGGGGACAGATACGCAGTATTTT
CDR3 protein: CSVDEGGTDTQYF